This T cell receptor (beta chain) was identified during a study of T cells in Graves' hyperthyroidism and ophthalmopathy (dated by TCRdb to between 2019 and 2020). In terms of the full investigation: TCR V-J signatures able to tell the groups apart were searched for in a discovery cohort of about a hundred patients, of whom roughly 42 had Graves' ophthalmopathy and roughly 57 had stable Graves' hyperthyroidism. In addition, the study compared T-cell repertoires in thyroid tissue and in blood from 6 or 7 Graves' hyperthyroidism patients. The paper describes TCR Vbeta CDR3 sequencing of 140 or so peripheral blood samples, made up of 40 to 45 ophthalmopathy patients, around 73 hyperthyroidism patients and 17 progressor patients. An independent validation cohort of about 20 hyperthyroidism patients and about 16 patients who later progressed to ophthalmopathy tested prospective prediction of ophthalmopathy. Following sampling, methimazole starting at 30 mg daily was given to hyperthyroidism patients, and high-dose intravenous methylprednisolone was given to ophthalmopathy patients. The approximately 100 discovery patients were divided at random into training and test sets in a 7:3 ratio.

The TCR beta CDR3 regions were amplified from the RNA transcripts. A first-round RT-PCR of the TCR CDR3 used the HTBI primer set with the Qiagen OneStep RT-PCR kit. A second multiplex PCR round built the libraries, followed by size selection and purification. The libraries were sequenced on an Illumina HiSeq2000 using paired-end 100 bp reads. For the original study's pipeline: SOAPnuke was used to process the raw data, with reads discarded if the reads contained adapters or uncalled bases, had a mean Phred below 15, or lacked an exact constant-primer or identifier match. COPE v1.2.5 was used to merge the high-quality paired reads, and each unique nucleotide sequence was defined as a clonotype. Clonotypes were aligned to IMGT TRBV, TRBD and TRBJ reference segments using MiTCR v1.1. The analysis included only V-J combinations with a frequency above 0.0001, which together covered about 99% of the repertoires. A TCS score was defined as the ratio of F50 (clonal expansion) to E x V (chaos), with BLOSUM62-based TCRdist applied between CDR3 peptides within each V-J. Welch's t-statistics and random forest reduced several hundred V-J features to fewer than 15, which were used in a naive Bayes classifier (R e1071). The Morisita-Horn index was used to measure how similar the thyroid and blood repertoires were. Clones were called with MiXCR by TCRdb after fastp trimmed the public reads at Q25, and only in-frame beta chains were retained. Rows with one shared CDR3 protein collapse into an entry with the most common genes and DNA. What appears here as the V and J calls and clone size reflects TCRdb's work, not the paper's. In this sample the table shows 530,000 or so distinct CDR3 sequences, approximately 44% of which occur a single time. The biggest ten clones account for around 7.7% of the sample.

Broad study findings and their caveats: Sample size was not statistically predetermined, and blinding of investigators to group allocation was not performed. Blood samples also contained most of the expanded thyroid clonotypes (frequency above 0.001), which suggests that blood repertoires may reflect thyroid immune responses. During validation, the model predicted progression to ophthalmopathy a median of approximately six months ahead of onset, with 70.59% sensitivity and under 85% specificity. Ophthalmopathy was separated from stable hyperthyroidism by a 13 V-J signature model, with 87.88% sensitivity and 81% to 82% specificity obtained in cross-validation and 80%/75% obtained in testing.

For CDR1 and CDR2, the germline V gene lists ENHRY and SYGVKD. Its CDR3 holds 11 amino acids, cysteine through phenylalanine. Only the CDR3 DNA stays, 33 bases, in frame from base 1. Stable Graves' hyperthyroidism was defined as no progression to ophthalmopathy during 18 months of follow-up. Hyperthyroidism patients were aged 18 to 65 years and newly diagnosed, with disease duration of less than 2 months. The study excluded patients with uncontrolled infections, other autoimmune diseases, pregnancy or lactation. Diagnoses relied on clinical symptoms, serum thyroxine and TRAb, thyroid ultrasound and orbital computed tomography. Total RNA was extracted using Trizol reagent, and RNA quality was assessed on an Agilent 2100 Bioanalyzer. Remarks on this clonotype: Its antigen remains unidentified. At one end the junction does not follow the germline gene, possibly because of a read error.

The clonotype comes from a woman aged 18-35 years with Graves' hyperthyroidism. The chain joins TRBV10-3 to TRBJ1-1, with 8 central nucleotides matching TRBD1. Sequences were obtained from peripheral blood or thyroid tissue (not recorded which). The CDR3: CAISENRGLLF. The nucleotides are TGTGCCATCAGTGAGAACAGGGGGTTACTCTTT.